This T cell receptor (beta chain) was identified in a study of T cell clonality in common variable immunodeficiency. The study, taken as a whole, reports: Compared with controls, CVID subjects had fewer shared TCRbeta clones. Common variable immunodeficiency TCR beta sequences reportedly had fewer deletions and N-nucleotide insertions. The cause of increased CVID clonality remains unclear without subpopulation sequencing.

Per the germline V gene, CDR1 is SGHRS and CDR2 is YFSETQ. Trimming removed 3 bases at V and 3 bases at J, with 12 bases between. The CDR3 has 15 residues. Both groups were predominantly of Caucasian heritage. In its sample, this clone was seen many times. The antigen is not known. The read finishes 3 residues shy of the CDR3 end, and the germline J gene is used to complete it. Profiled with immunoSEQ multiplex PCR; TCRdb holds only in-frame clones, not every one. The sample is made up of about 60,000 clones, none counted only once. This rearrangement joins TRBV5-1 to TRBJ1-4, with TRBD1 as a possible D gene (5 bases). This sequence was found in a person between 18 and 70 years old in good health. Sequences were obtained from peripheral blood mononuclear cells. The part of the CDR3 DNA that was read is TGCGCCAGCAGCTCCCAGGGAAGGGCTAATGAAAAA. It encodes CASSSQGRANEK. The full CDR3 reads CASSSQGRANEKLFF.